This T cell receptor beta chain is from a study of long-term antiretroviral therapy in people with HIV. At the level of the study: First collections came about a decade before the 2015 immediate-ART recommendation.

A word on this clone: Antigen unknown.

Prior to DNA extraction, the samples held 1-10 million cryopreserved PBMC. Overall study results and limits: Clonal expansions arising prior to ART prevailed in the repertoire at every time point. Diversity increased after ART yet remained lower than in transplant donor controls.

Version v3.0 of the immunoSEQ assay ran at survey level. Generated by immunoSEQ multiplex PCR, the TCRdb table keeps only in-frame clones and is missing some. Of 32,000 or so clones in the sample, 65% to 90% were seen once. The input for sequencing was unsorted PBMCs, taken about 3.3 years after starting antiretroviral therapy. This sequence was found in a man younger than 35 with HIV.

CDR3 coding DNA: TGCGCCAGCAGCCATCGCCTTTCGGACGGCACCTACGAGCAGTACTTC. It is translated as CASSHRLSDGTYEQYF. The chain uses TRBV4-1 and TRBJ2-7; D call uncertain. CDR1 is MGHRA, CDR2 YSYEKL, per germline. The V end lost 3 bases, the J end lost 2 bases, and 17 bases lay between the germline ends. This CDR3 has 16 residues.